This T cell receptor beta chain was retrieved from a study of memory CD4+ T cells and cytomegalovirus serostatus. The sort gate was single viable CD3+CD4+CD8-CD45RO+ cells for memory CD4+ T cells. Serum IgG to CMV pp150, pp28, p38 and p52 defined serostatus. TCRdb keeps only in-frame clones here, not all; method: immunoSEQ multiplex PCR. The sample lists tens of thousands of clones, 76% seen once, with roughly 5% in the top ten. The CDR3 has 13 amino acids. The germline V gene encodes CDR1 SGHTA and CDR2 FQGNSA. Trimming removed 8 bases from V and 12 bases from J; junction bases left unmatched: 13. The sequenced sample consisted of memory CD4+ T cells from blood. The receptor's source is an adult in good health and CMV-seropositive. The chain combines TRBV7-2 with TRBJ2-5, with TRBD1 matching over 9 bases. The CDR3 DNA follows: TGTGCCAGCTCCATTGGGGGACAGGGAAGGAAGTACTTC. Translated: CASSIGGQGRKYF.